This record looks at one T cell receptor beta chain sequence and its context. Only in-frame clones appear in the TCRdb table, and some are missing; sequencing was by immunoSEQ multiplex PCR. The data hold 100,000 to 150,000 clones, with 90% observed a single time. V was shortened by 3 bases and J by 9 bases, with 21 bases between the two germline ends. The CDR3 spans 16 residues. Germline V gene sequence: CDR1 LGHNA, CDR2 YNFKEQ. This record belongs to a study of blood T cell repertoires in COVID-19. The material sequenced was peripheral blood. This sequence was found in an older woman with COVID-19, enrolled during active disease. The rearrangement uses TRBV4-2 and TRBJ2-1; D might be TRBD2 (6 bases). CDR3 bases: TGTGCCAGCAGCCAGGCCGGGAGCCCGTTTGAGGGTGAGCAGTTCTTC. The encoded protein is CASSQAGSPFEGEQFF.